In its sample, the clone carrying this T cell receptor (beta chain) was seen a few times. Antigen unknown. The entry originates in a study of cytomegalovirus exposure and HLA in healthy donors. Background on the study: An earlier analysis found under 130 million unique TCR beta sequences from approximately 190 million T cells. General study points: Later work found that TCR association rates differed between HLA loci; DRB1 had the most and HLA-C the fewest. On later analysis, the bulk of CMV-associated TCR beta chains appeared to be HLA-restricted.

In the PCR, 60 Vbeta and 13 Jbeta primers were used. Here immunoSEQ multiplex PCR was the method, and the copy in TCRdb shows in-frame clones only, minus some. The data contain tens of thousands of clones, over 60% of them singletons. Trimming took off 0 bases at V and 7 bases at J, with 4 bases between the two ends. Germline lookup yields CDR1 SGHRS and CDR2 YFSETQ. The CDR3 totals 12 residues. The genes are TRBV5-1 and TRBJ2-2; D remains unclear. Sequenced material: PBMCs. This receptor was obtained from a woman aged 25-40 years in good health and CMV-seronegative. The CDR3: CASSLESGELFF. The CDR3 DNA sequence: TGCGCCAGCAGCTTGGAGAGCGGGGAGCTGTTTTTT.